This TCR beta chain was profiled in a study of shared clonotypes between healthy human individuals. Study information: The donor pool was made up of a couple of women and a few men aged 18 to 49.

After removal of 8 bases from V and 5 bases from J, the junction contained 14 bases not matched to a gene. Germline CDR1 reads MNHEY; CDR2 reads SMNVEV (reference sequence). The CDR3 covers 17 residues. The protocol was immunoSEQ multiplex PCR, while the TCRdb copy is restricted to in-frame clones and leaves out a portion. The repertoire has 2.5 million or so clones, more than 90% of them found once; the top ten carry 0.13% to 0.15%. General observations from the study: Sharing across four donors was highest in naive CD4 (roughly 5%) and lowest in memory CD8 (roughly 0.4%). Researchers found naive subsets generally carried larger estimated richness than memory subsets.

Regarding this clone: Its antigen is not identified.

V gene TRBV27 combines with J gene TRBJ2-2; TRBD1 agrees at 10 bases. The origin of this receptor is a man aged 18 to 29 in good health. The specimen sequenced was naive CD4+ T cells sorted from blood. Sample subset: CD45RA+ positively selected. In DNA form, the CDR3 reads TGTGCCAGCCGTAAATTAGCCGGGACAGGGGAGACCGGGGAGCTGTTTTTT. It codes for CASRKLAGTGETGELFF.